The entry that follows covers one T cell receptor beta chain sequence. Its target antigen remains unknown. The record has no base qualities; no much larger clone is one base away. From its cysteine to its phenylalanine, the CDR3 spans 15 amino acids. Only the CDR3 region is kept as DNA, spanning 45 bases read in frame from base 1. The germline V gene supplies CDR1 SQVTM and CDR2 ANQGSEA. Relative to germline, V is 5 bases shorter and J is 1 base shorter, with 17 bases between their ends. Moderately to severely active disease, a Clinical Activity Score of at least 3, a NOSPECS grade of at least 4, and a duration under 3 months were present in ophthalmopathy patients. Exclusion was applied to patients with uncontrolled infections, other autoimmune diseases, pregnancy or lactation. Diagnoses were based on clinical symptoms, serum thyroxine and TRAb, thyroid ultrasound and orbital computed tomography. PBMCs were separated from 10 ml of fresh peripheral blood using Ficoll-Paque density gradient centrifugation. Total RNA was extracted with Trizol reagent, and quality was checked on an Agilent 2100 Bioanalyzer.

This sample is part of a study of T cells in Graves' hyperthyroidism and ophthalmopathy (dated by TCRdb to between 2017 and 2020). As for the study more broadly: Peripheral blood samples were taken at the time of initial diagnosis, prior to any treatment. To identify distinguishing TCR V-J signatures, a discovery cohort of about 95 patients was used, comprising fewer than 45 with Graves' ophthalmopathy and approximately 57 with stable Graves' hyperthyroidism. According to the paper, TCR Vbeta CDR3 sequencing was carried out on 135 peripheral blood samples, which came from fewer than 50 ophthalmopathy, 75 to 80 hyperthyroidism and 17 progressor patients. Once sampling was done, hyperthyroidism patients were given methimazole at a starting dose of 30 mg daily, whereas ophthalmopathy patients were given high-dose intravenous methylprednisolone. An independent validation cohort of under 20 hyperthyroidism patients and approximately 17 patients who later progressed to ophthalmopathy tested prospective prediction of ophthalmopathy. For training and testing, the 80 to 100 patients in the discovery cohort were randomly divided in a 7:3 ratio. The study also compared thyroid tissue and blood T-cell repertoires from about six Graves' hyperthyroidism patients. The full study reports these points: During validation, the model predicted progression to ophthalmopathy a median of approximately 6.5 months ahead of onset, with more than 55% sensitivity and almost 75% specificity. Ophthalmopathy was separated from stable hyperthyroidism by a 13 V-J signature model, with approximately 89% sensitivity and about 81% specificity obtained in cross-validation and 80%/75% obtained in testing. No statistical method was used to set the sample size in advance, and investigators knew the group allocation. Most expanded thyroid clonotypes (frequency above 0.001) were also detected in blood, suggesting blood repertoires may reflect thyroid immune responses.

TCR beta CDR3 regions were amplified from RNA transcripts. The first round of RT-PCR for the TCR CDR3 was performed with the HTBI primer set and the Qiagen OneStep RT-PCR kit. Libraries were constructed in a second round of multiplex PCR, after which size selection and purification were performed. The libraries were sequenced on an Illumina HiSeq2000 using paired-end 100 bp reads. On the study's bioinformatics: Raw data were processed with SOAPnuke, discarding reads with adapters, uncalled bases, mean Phred below 15, or no exact constant-primer or identifier match. High-quality paired reads were merged using COPE v1.2.5, and each unique nucleotide sequence was defined as a clonotype. MiTCR v1.1 was used to align clonotypes to the IMGT TRBV, TRBD and TRBJ reference segments. The analysis included only V-J combinations with a frequency above 0.0001, which together covered 99% to 99.2% of the repertoires. The TCS score was defined as F50 (clonal expansion) divided by E x V (chaos), with BLOSUM62-based TCRdist calculated between CDR3 peptides within each V-J. Welch's t-statistics and random forest reduced fewer than 600 V-J features to 13, which were used in a naive Bayes classifier (R e1071). Starting from the raw public reads, TCRdb applied fastp trimming at Q25, assembled clones with MiXCR and retained in-frame beta chains. Rows merge per CDR3 protein into single entries with the most common DNA and genes. The V and J calls reflect TCRdb's pipeline rather than the authors' work. The sample table contains hundreds of thousands of distinct CDR3 sequences; only one count was recorded for about 24% of them. In total, the top ten clones hold approximately 10% of the sample.

The chain employs TRBV29-1 and TRBJ1-1, with an unclear D gene assignment. The sequence was collected from a woman younger than 45 with Graves' ophthalmopathy. The sequencing input was blood. The DNA reads as follows: TGCAGCGTTACCCCTTTTCAGGTCGAGAACACTGAAGCTTTCTTT. Protein translation: CSVTPFQVENTEAFF.